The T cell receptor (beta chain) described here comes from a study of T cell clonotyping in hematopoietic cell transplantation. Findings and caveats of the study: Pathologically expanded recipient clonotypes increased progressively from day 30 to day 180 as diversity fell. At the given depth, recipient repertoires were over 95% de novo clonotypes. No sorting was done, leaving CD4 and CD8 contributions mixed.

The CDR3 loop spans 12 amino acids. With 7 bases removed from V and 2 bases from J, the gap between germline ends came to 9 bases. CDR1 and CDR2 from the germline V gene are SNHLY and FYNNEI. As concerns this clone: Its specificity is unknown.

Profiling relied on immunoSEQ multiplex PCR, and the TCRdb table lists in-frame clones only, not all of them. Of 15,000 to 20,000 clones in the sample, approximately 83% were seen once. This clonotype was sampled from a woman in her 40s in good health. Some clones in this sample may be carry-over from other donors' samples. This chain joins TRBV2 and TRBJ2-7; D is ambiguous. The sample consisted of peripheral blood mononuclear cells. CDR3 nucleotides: TGTGCCAGCAAACAGTGGACCTACGAGCAGTACTTC. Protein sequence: CASKQWTYEQYF.